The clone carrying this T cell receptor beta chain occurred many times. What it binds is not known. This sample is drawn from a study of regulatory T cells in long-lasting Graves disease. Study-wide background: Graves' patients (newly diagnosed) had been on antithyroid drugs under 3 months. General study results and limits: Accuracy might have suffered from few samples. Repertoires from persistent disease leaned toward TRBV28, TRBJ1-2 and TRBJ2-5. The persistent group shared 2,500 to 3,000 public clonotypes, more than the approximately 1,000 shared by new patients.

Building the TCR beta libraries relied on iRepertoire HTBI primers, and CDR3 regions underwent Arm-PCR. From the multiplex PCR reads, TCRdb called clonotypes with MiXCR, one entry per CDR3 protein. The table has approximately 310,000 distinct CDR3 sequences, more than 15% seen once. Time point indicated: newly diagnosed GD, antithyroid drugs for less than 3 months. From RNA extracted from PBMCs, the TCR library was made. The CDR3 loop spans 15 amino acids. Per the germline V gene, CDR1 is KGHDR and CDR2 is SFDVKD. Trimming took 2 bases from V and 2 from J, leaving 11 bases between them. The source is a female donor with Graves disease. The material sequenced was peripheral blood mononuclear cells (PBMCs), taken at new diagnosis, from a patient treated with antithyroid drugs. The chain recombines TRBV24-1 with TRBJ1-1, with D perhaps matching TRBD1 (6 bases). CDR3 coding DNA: TGTGCCACCAGTGATTCCAGGGGCACCAACACTGAAGCTTTCTTT. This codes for CATSDSRGTNTEAFF.